These 18 T cell receptor beta chains were all obtained from the same sample, sequenced in a study of technical replicates of blood from several donors. Using immunoSEQ multiplex PCR, the repertoire was profiled, and TCRdb retains in-frame clones only, with some absent. This table has 65,000 to 95,000 clones, 95% to 98% appearing once. The sample was T cells isolated from PBMCs. These receptors came from a human donor in good health.

V and J are TRBV11-2 and TRBJ1-2; 8 bases are a match to TRBD1. The CDR3 has 15 residues. Trimming at V came to 5 bases and at J to 2 bases, leaving 7 bases not matched to a gene. CDR1 is SGHAT and CDR2 is FQNNGV in the germline V gene. This chain's CDR3 is CASSHYRDRNYGYTF. DNA of the CDR3: TGTGCCAGCAGCCACTACCGGGACAGGAACTATGGCTACACCTTC.

The chain is built from TRBV27 and TRBJ2-7; 11 bases are a match to TRBD1. The CDR3 runs to 16 residues. V dropped 5 bases and J dropped 4; count of bases not matched to a gene: 10. Germline V gives CDR1 MNHEY, CDR2 SMNVEV (reference sequence). CDR3 sequence (DNA): TGTGCCAGCAGTCCACCCCGGGGACAGGGGGGTTACGAGCAGTACTTC. Translation: CASSPPRGQGGYEQYF.

The chain combines TRBV11-2 with TRBJ2-7; 8 bases are a match to TRBD1. Germline V lookup: CDR1 SGHAT, CDR2 FQNNGV. The CDR3 is 15 amino acids. J gave up 5 bases and V 5 bases, and 11 bases lay outside the gene matches. CDR3: CASSHWTGIENEQYF. The DNA for the CDR3 is TGTGCCAGCAGCCATTGGACAGGGATAGAAAACGAGCAGTACTTC.

The CDR3 nucleotides are TGTGCCAGCAGCCCGACAGGGGGCTATGGCTACACCTTC. Its protein product is CASSPTGGYGYTF. This chain connects TRBV14 to TRBJ1-2; 9 bases match TRBD1. This CDR3 has 13 residues. CDR1 is SGHDN, CDR2 FVKESK, per germline. The trim removed 4 bases at V and 4 bases at J, leaving 1 base unmatched.

The chain has TRBV19 and TRBJ1-5; D call uncertain. This CDR3 has 17 residues. In germline, CDR1 is LNHDA, CDR2 SQIVND (reference sequence). With 5 bases removed from V and 0 bases from J, the gap between germline ends came to 17 bases. As DNA, the CDR3 is TGTGCCAGTAGTGCACGTCGTCAACAGTATAGCAATCAGCCCCAGCATTTT. Protein: CASSARRQQYSNQPQHF. Looking up the rest from reference TRBV19 and TRBJ1-5 gives the full variable domain: DGGITQSPKYLFRKEGQNVTLSCEQNLNHDAMYWYRQDPGQGLRLIYYSQIVNDFQKGDIAEGYSVSREKKESFPLTVTSAQKNPTAFYLCASSARRQQYSNQPQHFGDGTRLSIL.

The sample holds one count of this clone. This chain connects TRBV2 to TRBJ1-2; no definite D call. Germline CDR1 is SNHLY and CDR2 is FYNNEI. Deletions cut 6 bases from V and 4 bases from J, with 9 bases between. CDR3 size: 12 residues. The CDR3 coding sequence is TGTGCCAGCAGGGAGGGCGGCTATGGCTACACCTTC. Its protein product is CASREGGYGYTF.

The V gene is TRBV5-4, the J gene TRBJ1-2; no firm D call. CDR1 and CDR2 (germline): SGHNT, YYREEE (reference sequence). V was pared by 0 bases and J by 4 bases, with 13 bases between. The CDR3 spans 15 residues. CDR3 sequence reads: CASSLGQDGFYGYTF. The CDR3 region has the DNA TGTGCCAGCAGCTTGGGGCAGGATGGGTTCTATGGCTACACCTTC.

This chain uses TRBV27 with TRBJ1-5; 7 positions agree with TRBD1. The CDR3 contains 16 residues. CDR1 and CDR2 from the germline V gene are MNHEY and SMNVEV (reference sequence). V trimming: 6 bases; J trimming: 4 bases; junction bases outside the gene matches: 12. The chain's CDR3 is CASSPLPGQRNQPQHF. The CDR3 nucleotides are TGTGCCAGCAGCCCCTTACCGGGACAGAGAAATCAGCCCCAGCATTTT.

The chain has TRBV7-9 and TRBJ2-6; TRBD1 agrees at 7 bases. The ends lost 5 bases at V and 0 bases at J; junction bases unmatched: 13. The CDR3 extends over 19 amino acids. CDR1 is SEHNR and CDR2 is FQNEAQ in the germline V gene (reference sequence). The CDR3 sequence: CASSPPVGQSSSGANVLTF. The CDR3 nucleotides are TGTGCCAGCAGCCCACCTGTGGGACAGTCTAGCTCTGGGGCCAACGTCCTGACTTTC.

The V and J genes are TRBV7-6 and TRBJ2-7; 13 nucleotides agree with TRBD2. This CDR3 has 18 amino acids. V trimming: 5 bases; J trimming: 3 bases; junction bases outside the gene matches: 13. Per the germline V gene, CDR1 is SGHVS and CDR2 is FNYEAQ. The CDR3 spells CASSQPRGTSGKGYEQYF. DNA of the CDR3: TGTGCCAGCAGCCAACCGCGCGGGACTAGCGGGAAGGGCTACGAGCAGTACTTC.

The chain carries TRBV2 and TRBJ2-1; TRBD2 agrees at 10 bases. V shed 8 bases, J shed 4 bases, and the junction held 8 bases outside the gene matches. The germline V gene encodes CDR1 SNHLY and CDR2 FYNNEI. The CDR3 totals 15 residues. The CDR3 here is CASASTSGPYNEQFF. The CDR3 DNA is TGTGCCAGCGCATCGACTAGCGGGCCATACAATGAGCAGTTCTTC. Complete variable domain (other parts from reference TRBV2 and TRBJ2-1): EPEVTQTPSHQVTQMGQEVILRCVPISNHLYFYWYRQILGQKVEFLVSFYNNEISEKSEIFDDQFSVERPDGSNFTLKIRSTKLEDSAMYFCASASTSGPYNEQFFGPGTRLTVL.

The gene calls are TRBV9 and TRBJ2-5; 8 bases are a match to TRBD1. Germline trimming cut 0 bases from V and 4 bases from J; bases unmatched to any gene: 5. CDR1 and CDR2 from the germline V gene are SGDLS and YYNGEE. The CDR3 is 15 residues long. Here the CDR3 DNA reads TGTGCCAGCAGCGTAGGGGACAGGCCACGAGAGACCCAGTACTTC. It encodes CASSVGDRPRETQYF.

V usage is TRBV7-2 and J usage is TRBJ2-1; TRBD2 aligns across 8 bases. The CDR3 sequence is 16 residues long. The germline CDR1 and CDR2 sequences are SGHTA and FQGNSA. Trimming removed 11 bases from V and 7 bases from J; junction bases left unmatched: 19. The CDR3 loop is CALRVPGGRVWNEQFF. DNA of the CDR3: TGTGCCCTCCGGGTACCGGGGGGGCGAGTTTGGAATGAGCAGTTCTTC.

The chain employs TRBV7-2 and TRBJ2-1; TRBD2 matches at 11 bases. The CDR3 contains 17 residues. V trimming: 1 base; J trimming: 0 bases; junction bases outside the gene matches: 2. CDR1 SGHTA and CDR2 FQGNSA come from the germline V gene. The CDR3: CASSLVSGRGSYNEQFF. The DNA of the CDR3 is TGTGCCAGCAGCTTAGTTAGCGGGAGGGGCTCCTACAATGAGCAGTTCTTC.

The chain employs TRBV4-1 and TRBJ2-5; D uncertain. Trimming removed 0 bases at V and 1 base at J, with 9 bases between. Germline V lookup: CDR1 MGHRA, CDR2 YSYEKL. The CDR3 is 15 amino acids. The CDR3 DNA reads as TGCGCCAGCAGCCAAGATCTTGGCAGCCAAGAGACCCAGTACTTC. It is translated as CASSQDLGSQETQYF.

This chain links TRBV6-1 with TRBJ2-7, with TRBD2 as a possible D gene (6 bases). Germline V CDR1 and CDR2: MNHNS, SASEGT. There are 16 residues in the CDR3. Trimming removed 1 base at V and 6 bases at J, with 19 bases between. CDR3 sequence (DNA): TGTGCCAGCAGTGAAGGGGGGAGACTAGTAGAATTCGAGCAGTACTTC. This codes for CASSEGGRLVEFEQYF.

The chain is built from TRBV6-6 and TRBJ1-1, with D possibly matching TRBD1 (5 bases). Trimming removed 5 bases at V and 1 base at J, with 11 bases between. Germline CDR1 and CDR2: MNHNY and SVGAGI (reference sequence). The CDR3 totals 14 residues. CDR3 sequence (DNA): TGTGCCAGCAGTCCGAGTAGGGGGAACACTGAAGCTTTCTTT. This encodes CASSPSRGNTEAFF.

The V and J genes are TRBV6-1 and TRBJ2-7; D perhaps matches TRBD1 (6 bases). Trimming cost V 2 bases and J 3 bases, with 11 bases left between them. The CDR3 length is 14 residues. Germline values: CDR1 MNHNS, CDR2 SASEGT. The CDR3 region is CASSESGQYYEQYF. CDR3 nucleotide sequence: TGTGCCAGCAGTGAATCCGGACAGTACTACGAGCAGTACTTC.